This T cell receptor (beta chain) comes out of a study of blood T cell repertoires in COVID-19 (TCRdb year 2020). For context, the study as a whole: The collaborator samples originated in the United States, Italy and Spain and spanned the acute and convalescent phases of COVID-19. The prospective study material was composed of cDNA or gDNA derived from T cells, B-cell-depleted T cells, or PBMCs. Subjects who had been exposed to COVID-19, were actively infected with it, or had recovered from it provided the deeply sampled blood TCRbeta repertoires that made up the dataset. A freely available public database, intended as a resource for researchers studying the immune response to SARS-CoV-2, is where the repertoires were released. Samples came from the ongoing ImmuneRACE study (first 160 participants) plus 1,254 subjects from 6 global collaborators. Nearly every sample came with metadata listing a de-identified subject ID, COVID-19 status, age in years and sex. Where available, HLA class I and class II types were obtained from metadata supplied by the sample provider rather than from assay-based typing. On the study overall, not on this receptor specifically: How much clinical and demographic metadata was included differed by source and by participant, and the metadata was provided uncurated.

With regard to this clone: This receptor's antigen is unknown. Per-base quality was not reported, and no clone a single base away is much larger than it.

Enrolling through a virtual design, the prospective study's participants ranged in age from roughly 18 to 95 years and lived across 24 United States geographic areas. Cohort assignment in the prospective study relied on participant-reported clinical history from a screening survey and a study questionnaire. Recovered participants in ImmuneRACE Cohort 3 were defined as having two consecutive negative NP/OP PCR tests, clearance from a healthcare professional, or resolution of symptoms. Each participant in the prospective study had whole blood, serum and a nasopharyngeal or oropharyngeal swab collected by mobile phlebotomists. Additional blood draws and questionnaires over an approximately 2-month period could optionally be provided by prospective study participants. Before DNA extraction, prospective study blood samples were shipped either frozen or at room temperature. The immunoSEQ Assay, a bias-controlled multiplex PCR, was used to amplify TCRbeta CDR3 regions from genomic DNA. Per the source publication's procedure: The number of nucleated cells in each sample was estimated from the amplification of reference gene primers within the assay. To quantify the absolute abundance of each unique TCRbeta CDR3 rearrangement, sequence reads were collapsed and filtered. For each sample, productive Simpson clonality was calculated as the square root of Simpson's diversity index over productive rearrangements. TCRdb stores this immuneACCESS table with in-frame sequences only. Part of the clones is absent; in the studies checked, under half of the shortfall reflects unresolved V genes, and no reason is known for the rest. V, J and clone size are those of that table, while D and trimming were read from the DNA. The sample table records over 200,000 clones; about 85% of these occur just once. Approximately 18% of the sample is in the top ten clones.

CDR1 and CDR2 (KGHSH, LQKENI) derive from the germline V gene. Trimming leaves V shorter by 3 bases and J shorter by 0 bases, with the junction holding 7 bases beyond the gene matches. The CDR3 holds 16 amino acids from the cysteine to the phenylalanine. Only CDR3 DNA remains: 48 bases, in frame from the first base. The source is a man aged 40-55 years who had recovered from COVID-19. The rearrangement joined TRBV18 to TRBJ1-1, with 7 bases aligning to TRBD1. Sequencing was carried out using PBMCs or T cells enriched from blood (not recorded which). The CDR3 corresponds to CASSPYQGQLNTEAFF. The bases are TGTGCCAGCTCACCGTACCAGGGACAGCTGAACACTGAAGCTTTCTTT.